This T cell receptor (beta chain) was recovered during a study of CD8 T cells in Susac syndrome. The V gene's germline CDR1 is MDHEN and CDR2 SYDVKM. This CDR3 spans 15 amino acids. V dropped 10 bases and J dropped 3 bases, with 21 bases sitting between them. Sequencing of TCR beta was undertaken in CD8+ and CD4+ T cells derived from blood. The controls were healthy donors who were matched for age and sex. TEMRA cells were FACS-enriched, unlike CD8+ and CD4+ T cells, which were negatively isolated. 0.5 to 1 ug RNA was reverse transcribed with random hexamers. Amplification of TCR beta CDR3 across 54 Vbeta and 13 Jbeta was performed with immunoSEQ multiplex PCR. TCRdb redid the calling of the immunoSEQ multiplex PCR reads with MiXCR, one entry per CDR3 protein. In the table there are about 120,000 distinct CDR3 sequences, roughly 92% of which are singletons.

This rearrangement joins TRBV28 to TRBJ2-5, with a tentative D call TRBD2 (6 bases). The clonotype comes from a human donor in good health. The specimen was CD4+ T cells from PBMCs. The CDR3 region is CANNRDSSTKETQYF. The CDR3 nucleotides read TGTGCCAACAACCGGGACTCTTCGACTAAAGAGACCCAGTACTTC.